This T cell receptor (beta chain) was identified in a study of OX40 agonist ivuxolimab in advanced cancers. As for the study in general: Anti-PD-1, anti-PD-L1 or anti-CTLA-4 therapy given earlier was allowed, and roughly 40% had some.

The CDR3 totals 11 residues. The V end lost 6 bases, the J end lost 9 bases, and 9 bases lay between the germline ends. CDR1 MDHEN and CDR2 SYDVKM come from the germline V gene. Using immunoSEQ multiplex PCR, the repertoire was profiled, and TCRdb retains in-frame clones only, with some absent. The top ten hold around 1.6% of the sample, which has some 98,000 clones, approximately 83% seen once. The chain combines TRBV28 with TRBJ1-5, with no clear D. The starting material was CD4+ or CD8+ T cells sorted from blood, obtained in a trial of the OX40 agonist ivuxolimab. This clonotype originated in an adult with an advanced solid tumor such as melanoma, head and neck, liver or kidney cancer. CDR3 DNA: TGTGCCAGCAGCAAGGTCGCGCCCCAGCATTTT. As protein: CASSKVAPQHF. The full variable domain, completed using reference TRBV28 and TRBJ1-5, is DVKVTQSSRYLVKRTGEKVFLECVQDMDHENMFWYRQDPGLGLRLIYFSYDVKMKEKGDIPEGYSVSREKKERFSLILESASTNQTSMYLCASSKVAPQHFGDGTRLSIL.